The T cell receptor (beta chain) described here comes from a study of cytomegalovirus exposure and HLA in healthy donors. The sample holds a few counts of this clone. Its cognate antigen is unknown. The CDR3 sequence is 14 residues long. Germline values: CDR1 SGHRS, CDR2 YFSETQ. V lost 2 bases to trimming and J lost 4 bases; unmatched junction nucleotides: 4. PCR involved 60 Vbeta and 13 Jbeta primers. Repertoires were generated with immunoSEQ multiplex PCR, while TCRdb's copy carries only in-frame clones and drops some. The table lists around 62,000 clones, roughly 80% of them singletons. Study-level points and caveats: Rates of TCR association differed by HLA locus in a later analysis, with DRB1 highest and HLA-C lowest.

Sequencing was carried out using PBMCs. The source of this sequence is a woman aged 25 to 39 in good health and CMV-seronegative. The chain has TRBV5-1 and TRBJ2-5; 8 bases line up with TRBD2. CDR3 sequence reads: CASSLTRGGETQYF. In nucleotides, the CDR3 is TGCGCCAGCAGCTTAACTCGGGGGGGAGAGACCCAGTACTTC.